This T cell receptor (beta chain) was found in a study of shared clonotypes between healthy human individuals. The study, taken as a whole, reports: Researchers found naive subsets generally carried larger estimated richness than memory subsets.

CD45RO-negative CD8 cells positively selected for CCR7 made up the naive population, which excluded terminally differentiated effector memory CD45RA+ cells. Data came from immunoSEQ multiplex PCR; TCRdb stores just in-frame clones and leaves some out. The sample lists about 2.1 million clones, about 92% occurring once. About this clone itself: Its specificity is unknown.

Trimming left V 2 bases short and J 2 bases short, with 15 bases between. The CDR3 consists of 16 residues. The germline gives CDR1 SNHLY, CDR2 FYNNEI. The sequenced material came from naive CD8+ T cells from PBMCs. The V and J genes are TRBV2 and TRBJ2-5, with D tentatively TRBD1 (7 bases). This sequence originates from a man between 18 and 35 years old in good health. Some clones in this sample may be carry-over from other donors' samples. In DNA, the CDR3 is TGTGCCAGCAGTGAATCGGGCAGGGGGGTACAAGAGACCCAGTACTTC. Translating it yields CASSESGRGVQETQYF.